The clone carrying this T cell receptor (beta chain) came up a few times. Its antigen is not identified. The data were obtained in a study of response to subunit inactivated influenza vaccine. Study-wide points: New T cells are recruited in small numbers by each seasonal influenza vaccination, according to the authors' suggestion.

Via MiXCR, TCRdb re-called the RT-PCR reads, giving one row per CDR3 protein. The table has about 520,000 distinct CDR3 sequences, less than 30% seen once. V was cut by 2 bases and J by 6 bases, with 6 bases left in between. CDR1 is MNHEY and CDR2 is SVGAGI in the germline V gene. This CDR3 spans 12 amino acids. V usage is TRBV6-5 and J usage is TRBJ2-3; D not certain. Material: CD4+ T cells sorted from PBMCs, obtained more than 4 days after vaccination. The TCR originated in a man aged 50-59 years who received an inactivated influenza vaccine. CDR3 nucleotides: TGTGCCAGCAGTTACGGGCGTGATACGCAGTATTTT. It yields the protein CASSYGRDTQYF.